The clone carrying this T cell receptor (beta chain) was seen repeatedly, ten times or more. The data are from a study of blood T cell repertoires in COVID-19. Sequencing used immunoSEQ multiplex PCR; TCRdb keeps in-frame clones, though not all of them. The table has some 190,000 clones, approximately 88% seen once. CDR1 and CDR2 (germline): LNHDA, SQIVND (reference sequence). The CDR3 length is 13 residues. V trimming: 9 bases; J trimming: 1 base; junction bases outside the gene matches: 5. This receptor was obtained from a woman in her 30s who had recovered from COVID-19. The rearrangement links TRBV19 to TRBJ1-2; 7 bases are shared with TRBD1. Sample: PBMCs or T cells enriched from blood (not recorded which). CDR3 bases: TGTGCCAGCTACTACAGGGGTAACTATGGCTACACCTTC. This encodes CASYYRGNYGYTF.